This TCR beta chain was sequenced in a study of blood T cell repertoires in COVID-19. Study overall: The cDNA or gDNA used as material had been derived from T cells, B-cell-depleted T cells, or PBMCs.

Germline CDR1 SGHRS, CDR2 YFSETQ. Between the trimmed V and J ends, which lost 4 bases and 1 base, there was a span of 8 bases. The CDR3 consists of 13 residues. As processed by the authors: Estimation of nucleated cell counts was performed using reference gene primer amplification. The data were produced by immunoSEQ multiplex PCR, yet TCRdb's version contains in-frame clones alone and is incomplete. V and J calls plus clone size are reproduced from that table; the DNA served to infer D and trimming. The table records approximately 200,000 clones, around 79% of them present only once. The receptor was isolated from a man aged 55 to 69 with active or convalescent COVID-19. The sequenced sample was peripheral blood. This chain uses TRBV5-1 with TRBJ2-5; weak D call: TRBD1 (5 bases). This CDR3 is CASSRQGQETQYF. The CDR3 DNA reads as TGCGCCAGCAGCCGCCAGGGCCAAGAGACCCAGTACTTC. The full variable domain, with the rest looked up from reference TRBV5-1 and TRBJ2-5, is KAGVTQTPRYLIKTRGQQVTLSCSPISGHRSVSWYQQTPGQGLQFLFEYFSETQRNKGNFPGRFSGRQFSNSRSEMNVSTLELGDSALYLCASSRQGQETQYFGPGTRLLVL.